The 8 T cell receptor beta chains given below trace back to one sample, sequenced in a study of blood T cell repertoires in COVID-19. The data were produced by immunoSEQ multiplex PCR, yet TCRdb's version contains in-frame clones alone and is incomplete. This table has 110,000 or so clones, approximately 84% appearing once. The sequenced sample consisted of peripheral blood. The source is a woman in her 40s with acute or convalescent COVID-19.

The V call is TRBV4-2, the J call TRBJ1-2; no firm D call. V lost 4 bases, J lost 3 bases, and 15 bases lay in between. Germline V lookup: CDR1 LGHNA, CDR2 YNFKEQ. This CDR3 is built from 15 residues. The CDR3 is CASSRKDGDDYGYTF. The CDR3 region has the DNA TGTGCCAGCAGCCGCAAAGACGGAGACGACTATGGCTACACCTTC.

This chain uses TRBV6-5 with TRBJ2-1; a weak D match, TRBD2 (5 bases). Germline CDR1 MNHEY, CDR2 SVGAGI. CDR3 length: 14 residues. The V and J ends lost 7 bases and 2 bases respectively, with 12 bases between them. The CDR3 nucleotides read TGTGCCAGCATCCGGGGAAACCCCTACAATGAGCAGTTCTTC. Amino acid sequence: CASIRGNPYNEQFF.

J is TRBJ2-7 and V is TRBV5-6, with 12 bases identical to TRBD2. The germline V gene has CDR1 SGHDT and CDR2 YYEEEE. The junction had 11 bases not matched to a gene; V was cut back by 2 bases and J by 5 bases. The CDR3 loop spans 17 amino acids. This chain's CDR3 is CASSLRTSGVPRDEQYF. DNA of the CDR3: TGTGCCAGCAGCTTACGGACTAGCGGGGTGCCTCGGGACGAGCAGTACTTC.

The CDR3 sequence: CASSLSGTAEGYTF. CDR3 nucleotides: TGTGCCAGCAGCTTATCCGGGACAGCGGAGGGCTACACCTTC. The gene calls are TRBV7-2 and TRBJ1-2; 7 bases map to TRBD1. Germline V lookup: CDR1 SGHTA, CDR2 FQGNSA. After removal of 2 bases from V and 8 bases from J, the junction contained 8 bases not matched to a gene. The CDR3 length is 14 residues.

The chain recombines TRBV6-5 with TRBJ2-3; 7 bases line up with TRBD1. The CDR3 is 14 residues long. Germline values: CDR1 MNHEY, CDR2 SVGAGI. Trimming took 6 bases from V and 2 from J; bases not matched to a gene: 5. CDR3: CASSVQGSTDTQYF. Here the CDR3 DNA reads TGTGCCAGCAGCGTACAGGGGTCCACAGATACGCAGTATTTT.

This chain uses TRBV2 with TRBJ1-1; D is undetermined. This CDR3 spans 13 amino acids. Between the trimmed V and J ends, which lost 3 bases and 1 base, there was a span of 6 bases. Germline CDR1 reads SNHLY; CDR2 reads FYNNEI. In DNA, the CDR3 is TGTGCCAGCAGTGAGGGAGCGAACACTGAAGCTTTCTTT. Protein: CASSEGANTEAFF.

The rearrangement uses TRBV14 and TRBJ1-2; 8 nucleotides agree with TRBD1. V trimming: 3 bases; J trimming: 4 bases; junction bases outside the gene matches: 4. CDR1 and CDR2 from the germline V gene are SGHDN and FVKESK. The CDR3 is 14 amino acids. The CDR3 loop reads CASSQGQEAYGYTF. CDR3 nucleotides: TGTGCCAGCAGCCAGGGACAGGAAGCCTATGGCTACACCTTC.

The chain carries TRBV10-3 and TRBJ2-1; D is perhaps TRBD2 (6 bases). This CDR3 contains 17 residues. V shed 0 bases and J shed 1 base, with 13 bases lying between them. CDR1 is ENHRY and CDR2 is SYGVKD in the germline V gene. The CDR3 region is CAISESGGARSYNEQFF. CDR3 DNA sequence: TGTGCCATCAGTGAGTCAGGCGGGGCCAGATCCTACAATGAGCAGTTCTTC.